The 4 T cell receptor beta chains listed next were all sequenced from one sample in a study of blood T cell repertoires in COVID-19. Assay used: immunoSEQ multiplex PCR; TCRdb lists only in-frame clones, some missing. Among around 150,000 clones listed, 80% to 90% were seen once. The specimen sequenced was peripheral blood. All receptors derive from a woman in her 70s with COVID-19, enrolled during active disease.

The rearrangement joins TRBV5-1 to TRBJ2-3; D remains unclear. The V end was cut by 2 bases, the J end by 0 bases, with 4 bases between. From germline, CDR1 is SGHRS and CDR2 YFSETQ. The CDR3 is 13 residues long. In nucleotides, the CDR3 is TGCGCCAGCAGCTTCGGTAGCACAGATACGCAGTATTTT. Translating gives CASSFGSTDTQYF.

The chain has TRBV2 and TRBJ1-1; D is uncertain. Per the germline V gene, CDR1 is SNHLY and CDR2 is FYNNEI. V gave up 3 bases and J gave up 2 bases, with 10 bases separating them. This CDR3 is built from 14 residues. In DNA, the CDR3 is TGTGCCAGCAGTGATCGACTATCTAACACTGAAGCTTTCTTT. Translation: CASSDRLSNTEAFF.

The J gene is TRBJ2-1, the V gene TRBV25-1, with D possibly TRBD1 on 5 matching bases. CDR1 and CDR2 from the germline V gene are MGHDK and SYGVNS. This CDR3 spans 15 amino acids. The ends were cut back, 3 bases at V and 3 bases at J, with 12 bases in the middle. The CDR3 coding sequence is TGTGCCAGCAGTGACATTGGACAAAGCTACAATGAGCAGTTCTTC. It specifies CASSDIGQSYNEQFF.

The V call is TRBV5-1, the J call TRBJ2-1, with 9 bases matching TRBD2. CDR3 length: 13 amino acids. Per the germline V gene, CDR1 is SGHRS and CDR2 is YFSETQ. Unmatched junction bases numbered 4, after V lost 2 bases and J lost 10 bases. CDR3 in DNA: TGCGCCAGCAGCTTTAATAGCGGGGGCGAGCAGTTCTTC. As protein: CASSFNSGGEQFF.